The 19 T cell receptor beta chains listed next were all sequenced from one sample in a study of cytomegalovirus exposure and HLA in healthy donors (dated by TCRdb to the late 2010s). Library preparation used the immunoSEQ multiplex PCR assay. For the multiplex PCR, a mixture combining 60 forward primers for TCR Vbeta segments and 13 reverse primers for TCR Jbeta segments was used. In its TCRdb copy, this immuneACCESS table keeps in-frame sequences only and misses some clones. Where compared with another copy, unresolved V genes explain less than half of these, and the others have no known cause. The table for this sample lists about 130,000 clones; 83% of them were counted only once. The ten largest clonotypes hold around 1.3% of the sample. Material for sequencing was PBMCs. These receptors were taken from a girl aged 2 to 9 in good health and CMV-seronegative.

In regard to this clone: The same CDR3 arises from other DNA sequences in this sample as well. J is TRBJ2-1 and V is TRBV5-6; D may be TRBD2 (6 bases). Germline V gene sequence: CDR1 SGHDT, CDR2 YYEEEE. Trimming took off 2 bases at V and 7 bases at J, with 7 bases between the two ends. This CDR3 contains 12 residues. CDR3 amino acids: CASSFGGNEQFF. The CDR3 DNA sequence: TGTGCCAGCAGCTTCGGAGGGAATGAGCAGTTCTTC.

The CDR3 DNA is TGCGCCAGCAGCCCCGGACAGGGAACTGGAAACACCATATATTTT. It specifies CASSPGQGTGNTIYF. The chain links TRBV5-1 to TRBJ1-3, with 8 bases identical to TRBD1. Trimming took 4 bases from V and 2 from J; bases not matched to a gene: 5. There are 15 residues in the CDR3. Germline V lookup: CDR1 SGHRS, CDR2 YFSETQ.

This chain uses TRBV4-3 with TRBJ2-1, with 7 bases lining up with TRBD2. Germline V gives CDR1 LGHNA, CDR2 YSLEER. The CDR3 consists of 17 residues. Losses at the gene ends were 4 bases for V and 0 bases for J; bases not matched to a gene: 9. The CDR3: CASSPSTSLSSYNEQFF. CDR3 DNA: TGCGCCAGCAGCCCCTCGACTAGCCTGAGCTCCTACAATGAGCAGTTCTTC.

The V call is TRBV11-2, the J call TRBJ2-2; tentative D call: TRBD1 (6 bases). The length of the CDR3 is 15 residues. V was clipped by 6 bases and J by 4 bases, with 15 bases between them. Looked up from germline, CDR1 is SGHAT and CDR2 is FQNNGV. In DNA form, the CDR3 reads TGTGCCAGCAGACCAACGGGACAATCCACCGGGGAGCTGTTTTTT. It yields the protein CASRPTGQSTGELFF.

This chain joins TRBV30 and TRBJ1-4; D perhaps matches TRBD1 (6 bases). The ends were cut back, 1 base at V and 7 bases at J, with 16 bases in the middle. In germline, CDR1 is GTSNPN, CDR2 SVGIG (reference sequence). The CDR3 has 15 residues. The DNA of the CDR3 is TGTGCCTGGAGTGCAAAAACAGGGAACACTGAAAAACTGTTTTTT. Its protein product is CAWSAKTGNTEKLFF. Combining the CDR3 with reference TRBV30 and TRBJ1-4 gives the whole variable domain SQTIHQWPATLVQPVGSPLSLECTVEGTSNPNLYWYRQAAGRGLQLLFYSVGIGQISSEVPQNLSASRPQDRQFILSSKKLLLSDSGFYLCAWSAKTGNTEKLFFGSGTQLSVL.

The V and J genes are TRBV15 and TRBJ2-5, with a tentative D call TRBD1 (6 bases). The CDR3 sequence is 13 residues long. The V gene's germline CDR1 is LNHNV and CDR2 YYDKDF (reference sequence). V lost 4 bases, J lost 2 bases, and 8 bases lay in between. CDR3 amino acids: CATSIDRQETQYF. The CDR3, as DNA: TGTGCCACCAGCATAGACAGGCAAGAGACCCAGTACTTC.

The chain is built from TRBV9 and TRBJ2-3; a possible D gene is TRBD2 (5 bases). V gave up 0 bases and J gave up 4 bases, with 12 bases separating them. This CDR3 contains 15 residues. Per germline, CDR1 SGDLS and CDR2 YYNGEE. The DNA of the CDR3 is TGTGCCAGCAGCGTAGGGGGAGTCGACCCAGATACGCAGTATTTT. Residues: CASSVGGVDPDTQYF.

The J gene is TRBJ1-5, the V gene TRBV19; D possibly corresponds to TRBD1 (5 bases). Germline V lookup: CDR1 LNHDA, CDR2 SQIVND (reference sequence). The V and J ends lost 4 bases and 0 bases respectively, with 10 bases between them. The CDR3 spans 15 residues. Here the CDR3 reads CASSNQGISNQPQHF. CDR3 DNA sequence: TGTGCCAGTAGTAACCAGGGTATTAGCAATCAGCCCCAGCATTTT.

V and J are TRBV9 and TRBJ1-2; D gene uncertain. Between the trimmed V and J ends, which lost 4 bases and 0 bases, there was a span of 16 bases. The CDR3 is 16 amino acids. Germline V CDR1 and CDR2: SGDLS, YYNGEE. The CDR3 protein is CASSHPGSPTNYGYTF. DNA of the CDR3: TGTGCCAGCAGCCACCCGGGATCCCCAACTAACTATGGCTACACCTTC.

As DNA, the CDR3 is TGCGCCAGCAGCTTGGTAACACACTCCTACGAGCAGTACTTC. Protein sequence: CASSLVTHSYEQYF. The genes are TRBV5-1 and TRBJ2-7; D gene ambiguous. Germline loops: CDR1 SGHRS, CDR2 YFSETQ. V dropped 0 bases and J dropped 0 bases, with 7 bases sitting between them. The CDR3 extends over 14 amino acids.

The CDR3 nucleotides are TGTGCCAGCAGCTTAGCCACAGGGGGCGCTGACCAGAAACTGTTTTTT. Its protein product is CASSLATGGADQKLFF. The genes are TRBV11-2 and TRBJ1-4; 9 bases are shared with TRBD1. The trim removed 1 base at V and 11 bases at J, leaving 11 bases unmatched. The CDR3 sequence is 16 residues long. Germline CDR1 SGHAT, CDR2 FQNNGV.

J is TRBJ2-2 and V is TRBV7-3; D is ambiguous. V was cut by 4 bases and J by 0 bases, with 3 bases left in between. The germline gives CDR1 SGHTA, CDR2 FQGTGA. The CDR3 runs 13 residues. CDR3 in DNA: TGTGCCAGCAGCTCATCGAACACCGGGGAGCTGTTTTTT. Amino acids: CASSSSNTGELFF.

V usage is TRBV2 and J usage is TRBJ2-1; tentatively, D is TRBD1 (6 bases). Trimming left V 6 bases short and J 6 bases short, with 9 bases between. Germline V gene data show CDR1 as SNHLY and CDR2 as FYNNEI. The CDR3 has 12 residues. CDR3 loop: CASSQGRNEQFF. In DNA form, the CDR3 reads TGTGCCAGCAGCCAGGGGCGCAATGAGCAGTTCTTC.

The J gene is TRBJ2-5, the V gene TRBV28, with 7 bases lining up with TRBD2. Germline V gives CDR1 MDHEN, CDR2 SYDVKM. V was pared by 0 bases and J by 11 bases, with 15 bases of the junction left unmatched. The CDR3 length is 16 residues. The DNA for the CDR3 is TGTGCCAGCAGTTTATGGGCCACTACTAGCGCCGGGGAGCAGTACTTC. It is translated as CASSLWATTSAGEQYF. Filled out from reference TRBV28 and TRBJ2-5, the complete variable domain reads DVKVTQSSRYLVKRTGEKVFLECVQDMDHENMFWYRQDPGLGLRLIYFSYDVKMKEKGDIPEGYSVSREKKERFSLILESASTNQTSMYLCASSLWATTSAGEQYFGPGTRLLVL.

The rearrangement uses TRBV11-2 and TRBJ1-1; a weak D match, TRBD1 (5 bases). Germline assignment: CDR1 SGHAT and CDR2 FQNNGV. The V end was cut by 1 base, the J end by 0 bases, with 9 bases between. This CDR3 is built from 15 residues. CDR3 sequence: CASSLVQGMNTEAFF. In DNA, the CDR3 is TGTGCCAGCAGCTTAGTCCAGGGAATGAACACTGAAGCTTTCTTT.

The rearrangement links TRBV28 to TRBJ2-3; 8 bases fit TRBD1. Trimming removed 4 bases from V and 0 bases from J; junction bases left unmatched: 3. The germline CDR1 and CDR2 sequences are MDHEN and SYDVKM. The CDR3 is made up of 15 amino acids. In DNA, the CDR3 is TGTGCCAGCAGTTCCCGGACAGGGAGCACAGATACGCAGTATTTT. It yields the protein CASSSRTGSTDTQYF.

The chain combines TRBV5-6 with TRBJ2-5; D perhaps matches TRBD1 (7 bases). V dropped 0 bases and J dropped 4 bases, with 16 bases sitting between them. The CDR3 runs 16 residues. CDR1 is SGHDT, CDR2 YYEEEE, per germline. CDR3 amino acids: CASSLGPRQGGETQYF. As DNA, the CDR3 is TGTGCCAGCAGCTTGGGGCCCCGTCAGGGGGGAGAGACCCAGTACTTC.

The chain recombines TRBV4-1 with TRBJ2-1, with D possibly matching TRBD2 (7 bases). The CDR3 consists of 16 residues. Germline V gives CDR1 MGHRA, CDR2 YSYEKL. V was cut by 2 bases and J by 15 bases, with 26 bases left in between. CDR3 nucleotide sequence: TGCGCCAGCAGCCAACCTGTTCATGGGGGGGGCTTCCGGCTGTTCTTC. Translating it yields CASSQPVHGGGFRLFF.

In DNA form, the CDR3 reads TGTGCCAGCAGTGCCCGGACTAGCGGGAGTGAAGGTAGCAATGAGCAGTTCTTC. It is translated as CASSARTSGSEGSNEQFF. This chain uses TRBV27 with TRBJ2-1, with 13 positions matching TRBD2. With V trimmed by 5 bases and J by 6 bases, 13 bases remained unmatched. The CDR3 is made up of 18 amino acids. CDR1 MNHEY and CDR2 SMNVEV come from the germline V gene (reference sequence).